One sample yielded the 27 T cell receptor beta chains listed below, sequenced in a study of OX40 agonist ivuxolimab in advanced cancers. Assay: immunoSEQ multiplex PCR; the TCRdb copy retains only in-frame clones and omits some. The table records 60,000 to 75,000 clones, 85% to 90% of them present only once. This sample comprised CD4+ or CD8+ T cells sorted from blood, obtained in a trial of the OX40 agonist ivuxolimab. The origin of the receptors is an adult with an advanced solid tumor such as melanoma, head and neck, liver or kidney cancer.

The V and J genes are TRBV30 and TRBJ1-4; 10 bases align to TRBD1. The germline V gene has CDR1 GTSNPN and CDR2 SVGIG (reference sequence). V lost 8 bases, J lost 8 bases, and 5 bases stayed unmatched. There are 12 residues in the CDR3. For the CDR3, the DNA is TGTGCCGGGCGGACAGGGGGGGAAAAACTGTTTTTT. This encodes CAGRTGGEKLFF.

CDR3 protein: CASSRGRWVAGSDTGELFF. The CDR3 nucleotides are TGTGCCAGCAGCCGAGGACGTTGGGTTGCGGGGAGTGACACCGGGGAGCTGTTTTTT. The V and J genes are TRBV5-4 and TRBJ2-2, with D maybe TRBD2 (6 bases). V dropped 4 bases and J dropped 3 bases, with 25 bases sitting between them. From germline, CDR1 is SGHNT and CDR2 YYREEE (reference sequence). The CDR3 runs to 19 residues.

This clone was seen only a few times. V gene TRBV6-5 combines with J gene TRBJ2-7, with 8 bases that match TRBD2. V trimming: 2 bases; J trimming: 4 bases; junction bases outside the gene matches: 1. The germline V gene has CDR1 MNHEY and CDR2 SVGAGI. This CDR3 has 13 residues. The DNA of the CDR3 is TGTGCCAGCAGTTACGGGACTAGATACGAGCAGTACTTC. It translates to CASSYGTRYEQYF.

The rearrangement uses TRBV5-5 and TRBJ1-4, with a tentative D call TRBD1 (6 bases). CDR3 length equals 14 residues. The V end lost 3 bases, the J end lost 2 bases, and 8 bases lay between the germline ends. Germline V gives CDR1 SGHKS, CDR2 YYEKEE (reference sequence). CDR3 loop: CASSSRGTNEKLFF. CDR3 sequence (DNA): TGTGCCAGCAGCTCCAGGGGTACTAATGAAAAACTGTTTTTT.

The chain carries TRBV15 and TRBJ1-2, with 7 positions matching TRBD1. Germline trimming cut 1 base from V and 3 bases from J; bases unmatched to any gene: 2. The CDR3 is 14 amino acids. The germline CDR1 and CDR2 sequences are LNHNV and YYDKDF (reference sequence). Here the CDR3 DNA reads TGTGCCACCAGCAGAGGGACAGGAGACTATGGCTACACCTTC. It encodes CATSRGTGDYGYTF. Based on the CDR3 plus reference TRBV15 and TRBJ1-2, the full variable domain is DAMVIQNPRYQVTQFGKPVTLSCSQTLNHNVMYWYQQKSSQAPKLLFHYYDKDFNNEADTPDNFQSRRPNTSFCFLDIRSPGLGDTAMYLCATSRGTGDYGYTFGSGTRLTVV.

This clone was counted a single time. The chain uses TRBV18 and TRBJ2-3; D unclear. Germline CDR1 is KGHSH and CDR2 is LQKENI. The CDR3 consists of 14 residues. Trimming pared 6 bases from V and 0 bases from J, leaving 10 bases between. The CDR3 region has the DNA TGTGCCAGCTCGCAGGAATGGAGCACAGATACGCAGTATTTT. Translation: CASSQEWSTDTQYF. Full variable domain (rest looked up from reference TRBV18 and TRBJ2-3): NAGVMQNPRHLVRRRGQEARLRCSPMKGHSHVYWYRQLPEEGLKFMVYLQKENIIDESGMPKERFSAEFPKEGPSILRIQQVVRGDSAAYFCASSQEWSTDTQYFGPGTRLTVL.

The table lists this clone with a few counts. This chain uses TRBV10-3 with TRBJ2-5; no reliable D call. V dropped 4 bases and J dropped 5 bases, with 11 bases sitting between them. From germline, CDR1 is ENHRY and CDR2 SYGVKD. The CDR3 totals 13 residues. This chain's CDR3 is CAISATVAETQYF. CDR3 nucleotides: TGTGCCATCAGTGCGACGGTCGCGGAGACCCAGTACTTC.

The V gene is TRBV9, the J gene TRBJ2-3, with a possible D match to TRBD2 (8 bases). With 2 bases removed from V and 2 bases from J, the gap between germline ends came to 12 bases. In germline, CDR1 is SGDLS, CDR2 YYNGEE. The CDR3 contains 15 residues. The CDR3 DNA sequence: TGTGCCAGCAGCGTTCGGGAGGGGGCCACAGATACGCAGTATTTT. It is translated as CASSVREGATDTQYF.

V is TRBV18 and J is TRBJ1-6; D is possibly TRBD1 (5 bases). In germline, CDR1 is KGHSH, CDR2 LQKENI. The CDR3 covers 16 residues. V was trimmed by 3 bases and J by 9 bases, leaving 18 bases between them. CDR3 DNA: TGTGCCAGCTCACCCGGGGCCTATCTGGGAATTTCACCCCTCCACTTT. Translating gives CASSPGAYLGISPLHF.

J is TRBJ1-2 and V is TRBV11-2, with D possibly matching TRBD1 (5 bases). The CDR3 runs to 12 residues. The germline V gene encodes CDR1 SGHAT and CDR2 FQNNGV. Trimming cost V 5 bases and J 5 bases, with 9 bases left between them. Here the CDR3 reads CASSPGGYGYTF. The CDR3 DNA reads as TGTGCCAGCAGCCCCGGGGGGTATGGCTACACCTTC.

The chain employs TRBV7-2 and TRBJ2-1; D ambiguous. Germline assignment: CDR1 SGHTA and CDR2 FQGNSA. V lost 5 bases and J 5 bases, leaving 10 bases between the germline ends. The CDR3 loop spans 13 amino acids. The CDR3 protein is CASSRGLHNEQFF. DNA for the CDR3: TGTGCCAGCAGCCGAGGCCTACACAATGAGCAGTTCTTC.

J is TRBJ2-2 and V is TRBV5-4; TRBD2 matches at 9 bases. The CDR3 has 18 residues. CDR1 is SGHNT and CDR2 is YYREEE in the germline V gene (reference sequence). V trimming: 2 bases; J trimming: 0 bases; junction bases outside the gene matches: 8. CDR3: CASSLSPSGKTNTGELFF. CDR3 bases: TGTGCCAGCAGCTTATCACCTAGCGGGAAGACGAACACCGGGGAGCTGTTTTTT.

This chain connects TRBV11-2 to TRBJ1-1, with D perhaps TRBD1 (6 bases). CDR3 size: 17 residues. V shed 1 base and J shed 1 base, with 16 bases lying between them. Looked up from germline, CDR1 is SGHAT and CDR2 is FQNNGV. The CDR3 nucleotides read TGTGCCAGCAGCTTAGGTGGCAGGGGTACACGGAACACTGAAGCTTTCTTT. Its protein is CASSLGGRGTRNTEAFF.

The chain carries TRBV5-4 and TRBJ2-1; D perhaps matches TRBD1 (5 bases). V lost 2 bases, J lost 9 bases, and 9 bases lay in between. The CDR3 has 12 amino acids. Germline values: CDR1 SGHNT, CDR2 YYREEE (reference sequence). In DNA form, the CDR3 reads TGTGCCAGCAGCTTTCAGGGTGGTGAGCAGTTCTTC. It is translated as CASSFQGGEQFF.

The V gene is TRBV11-2, the J gene TRBJ1-2; TRBD1 aligns across 9 bases. The CDR3 is made up of 15 amino acids. The J segment lost 5 bases and the V segment lost 2 bases, leaving 6 bases of the junction unmatched. CDR1 is SGHAT and CDR2 is FQNNGV in the germline V gene. CDR3: CASSLQGTGWYGYTF. The CDR3 nucleotides are TGTGCCAGCAGCTTACAAGGGACAGGGTGGTATGGCTACACCTTC. Filled out from reference TRBV11-2 and TRBJ1-2, the complete variable domain reads EAGVAQSPRYKIIEKRQSVAFWCNPISGHATLYWYQQILGQGPKLLIQFQNNGVVDDSQLPKDRFSAERLKGVDSTLKIQPAKLEDSAVYLCASSLQGTGWYGYTFGSGTRLTVV.

The gene calls are TRBV11-1 and TRBJ2-6; unclear D gene. This CDR3 region has 14 residues. V was pared by 1 base and J by 5 bases, with 6 bases between. CDR1 and CDR2 (germline): SGHAT, FQDESV (reference sequence). CDR3 coding DNA: TGTGCCAGCAGCTTAGGTCAGTGGGCCAACGTCCTGACTTTC. Translating it yields CASSLGQWANVLTF.

V usage is TRBV18 and J usage is TRBJ2-5; TRBD2 agrees at 8 bases. With V trimmed by 3 bases and J by 4 bases, 1 base remained unmatched. The CDR3 totals 13 residues. The V gene's germline CDR1 is KGHSH and CDR2 LQKENI. This CDR3 is CASSPGTRETQYF. CDR3 in DNA: TGTGCCAGCTCACCCGGGACTAGAGAGACCCAGTACTTC.

This chain uses TRBV6-1 with TRBJ2-7; a possible D gene is TRBD2 (6 bases). In germline, CDR1 is MNHNS, CDR2 SASEGT. The germline V and J ends were trimmed by 8 bases and 2 bases, with 16 bases remaining between them. The CDR3 extends over 14 amino acids. The CDR3 sequence: CASSPQGGPYEQYF. Here the CDR3 DNA reads TGTGCCAGCTCCCCGCAAGGAGGGCCCTACGAGCAGTACTTC.

The rearrangement uses TRBV5-8 and TRBJ1-6; the D gene is possibly TRBD1 (6 bases). Germline CDR1 is SGHTS and CDR2 is YDEGEE. V shed 5 bases and J shed 7 bases, with 16 bases lying between them. CDR3 size: 15 residues. DNA for the CDR3: TGTGCCAGCAGTTATCGTGGGACAAACAATTCACCCCTCCACTTT. This translates into CASSYRGTNNSPLHF.

The gene calls are TRBV10-3 and TRBJ2-3, with 9 nucleotides matching TRBD1. The CDR3 has 17 residues. Germline-derived CDR1 and CDR2 are ENHRY and SYGVKD. The J segment lost 4 bases and the V segment lost 2 bases, leaving 10 bases of the junction unmatched. Here the CDR3 reads CAISERAGTGMSDTQYF. The CDR3 DNA reads as TGTGCCATCAGTGAGAGGGCCGGGACAGGGATGTCAGATACGCAGTATTTT.

The chain is built from TRBV7-9 and TRBJ1-5; possible D gene TRBD1, 6 bases. The CDR3 is made up of 17 amino acids. Looked up from germline, CDR1 is SEHNR and CDR2 is FQNEAQ (reference sequence). V lost 3 bases, J lost 3 bases, and 18 bases lay in between. In DNA form, the CDR3 reads TGTGCCAGCAGCTTTGGGCCGACGGGGGGGCTCAATCAGCCCCAGCATTTT. This translates into CASSFGPTGGLNQPQHF.

The sample holds one count of this clone. The gene calls are TRBV5-1 and TRBJ2-5, with D perhaps matching TRBD1 or TRBD2 (6 bases each). The V end was cut by 3 bases, the J end by 2 bases, with 14 bases between. Germline values: CDR1 SGHRS, CDR2 YFSETQ. This CDR3 is built from 15 residues. The CDR3 nucleotides are TGCGCCAGCAGCTCTGGTTTAGGGGGGCAAGAGACCCAGTACTTC. It is translated as CASSSGLGGQETQYF.

V gene TRBV5-1 combines with J gene TRBJ2-2; maybe TRBD2 (5 bases). The CDR3 is 18 residues long. V lost 4 bases and J 0 bases, leaving 19 bases between the germline ends. Germline loops: CDR1 SGHRS, CDR2 YFSETQ. The CDR3 region has the DNA TGCGCCAGCAGCGTAGAACTAGTGCTGTATCCGAACACCGGGGAGCTGTTTTTT. This codes for CASSVELVLYPNTGELFF.

The chain carries TRBV4-1 and TRBJ2-2, with D perhaps matching TRBD1 (6 bases). V lost 4 bases, J lost 1 base, and 16 bases lay in between. This CDR3 region has 17 residues. CDR1 is MGHRA, CDR2 YSYEKL, per germline. The CDR3 is CASSPGPGQWNTGELFF. The CDR3 DNA sequence: TGCGCCAGCAGCCCAGGCCCGGGACAATGGAACACCGGGGAGCTGTTTTTT.

The gene calls are TRBV19 and TRBJ1-6, with 10 positions matching TRBD1. V was pared by 6 bases and J by 0 bases, with 5 bases of the junction left unmatched. Germline V gives CDR1 LNHDA, CDR2 SQIVND (reference sequence). The CDR3 runs 17 residues. The CDR3 sequence is CASSIGDRGSYNSPLHF. The CDR3 DNA sequence: TGTGCCAGTAGCATTGGGGACAGGGGCTCCTATAATTCACCCCTCCACTTT.

V is TRBV5-8 and J is TRBJ1-5; 9 positions match TRBD1. J lost 6 bases, V lost 2 bases, and 12 bases had no gene match. The CDR3 covers 17 residues. The V gene's germline CDR1 is SGHTS and CDR2 YDEGEE. The DNA for the CDR3 is TGTGCCAGCAGCTTAAGTGGGACAGGGACCTCTGCTCAGCCCCAGCATTTT. Protein: CASSLSGTGTSAQPQHF.

The chain joins TRBV9 to TRBJ1-1; tentative D call: TRBD1 (5 bases). The V gene's germline CDR1 is SGDLS and CDR2 YYNGEE. This CDR3 has 14 amino acids. With 3 bases removed from V and 2 bases from J, the gap between germline ends came to 11 bases. As DNA, the CDR3 is TGTGCCAGCAGCGAGGGGCTTTTAAACACTGAAGCTTTCTTT. Translation gives CASSEGLLNTEAFF.